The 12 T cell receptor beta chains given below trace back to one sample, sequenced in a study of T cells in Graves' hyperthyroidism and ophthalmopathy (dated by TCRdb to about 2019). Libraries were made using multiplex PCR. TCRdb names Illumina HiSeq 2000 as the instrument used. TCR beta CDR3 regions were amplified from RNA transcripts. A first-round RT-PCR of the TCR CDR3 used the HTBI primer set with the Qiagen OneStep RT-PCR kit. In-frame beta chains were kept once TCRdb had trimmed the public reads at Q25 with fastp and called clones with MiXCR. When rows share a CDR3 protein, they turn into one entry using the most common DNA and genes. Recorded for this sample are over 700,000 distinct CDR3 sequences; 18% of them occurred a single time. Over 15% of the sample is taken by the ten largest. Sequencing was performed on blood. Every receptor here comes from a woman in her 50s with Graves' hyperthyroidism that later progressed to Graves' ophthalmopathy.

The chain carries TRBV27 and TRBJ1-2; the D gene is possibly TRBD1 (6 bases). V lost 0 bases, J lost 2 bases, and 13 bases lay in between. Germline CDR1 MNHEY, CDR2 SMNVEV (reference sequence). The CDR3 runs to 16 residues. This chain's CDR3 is CASSLSGGAKNYGYTF. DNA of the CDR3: TGTGCCAGCAGTTTATCGGGGGGGGCGAAGAACTATGGCTACACCTTC.

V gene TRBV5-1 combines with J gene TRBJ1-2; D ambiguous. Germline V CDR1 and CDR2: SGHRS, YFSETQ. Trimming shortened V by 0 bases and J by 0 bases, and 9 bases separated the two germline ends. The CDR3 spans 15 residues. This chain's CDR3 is CASSLGQESNYGYTF. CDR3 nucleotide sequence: TGCGCCAGCAGCTTGGGGCAGGAATCTAACTATGGCTACACCTTC.

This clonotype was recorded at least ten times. The CDR3 sequence is CASSQRQGVTFF. In DNA form, the CDR3 reads TGTGCCAGCAGCCAAAGACAGGGAGTAACTTTCTTT. V is TRBV13 and J is TRBJ1-1; 7 nucleotides agree with TRBD1. The CDR3 sequence is 12 residues long. Looked up from germline, CDR1 is PRHDT and CDR2 is FYEKMQ (reference sequence). The J segment lost 12 bases and the V segment lost 5 bases, leaving 9 bases of the junction unmatched.

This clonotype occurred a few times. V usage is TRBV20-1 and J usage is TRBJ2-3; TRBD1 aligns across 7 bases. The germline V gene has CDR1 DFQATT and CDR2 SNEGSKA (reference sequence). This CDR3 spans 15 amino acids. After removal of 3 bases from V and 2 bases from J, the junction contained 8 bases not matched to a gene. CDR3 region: CSASRGRGATDTQYF. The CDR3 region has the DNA TGCAGTGCTAGTAGGGGGCGTGGGGCCACAGATACGCAGTATTTT.

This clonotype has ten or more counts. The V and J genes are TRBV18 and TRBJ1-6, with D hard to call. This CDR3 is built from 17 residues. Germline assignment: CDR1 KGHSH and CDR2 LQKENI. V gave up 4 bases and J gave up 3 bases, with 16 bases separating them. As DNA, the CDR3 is TGTGCCAGCTCACTTTTCGGCGCGGATGGCTATAATTCACCCCTCCACTTT. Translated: CASSLFGADGYNSPLHF.

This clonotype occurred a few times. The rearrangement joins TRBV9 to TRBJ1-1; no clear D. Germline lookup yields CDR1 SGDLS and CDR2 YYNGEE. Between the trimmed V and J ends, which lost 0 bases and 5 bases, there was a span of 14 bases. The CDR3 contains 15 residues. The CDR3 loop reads CASSVDEGFRTEAFF. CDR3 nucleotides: TGTGCCAGCAGCGTAGATGAGGGCTTCCGGACTGAAGCTTTCTTT.

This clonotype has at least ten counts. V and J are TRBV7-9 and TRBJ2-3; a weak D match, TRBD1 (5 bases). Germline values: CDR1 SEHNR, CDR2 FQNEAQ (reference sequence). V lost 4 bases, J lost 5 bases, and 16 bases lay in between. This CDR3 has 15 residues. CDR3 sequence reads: CASSSGHQVQDTQYF. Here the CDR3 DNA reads TGTGCCAGCAGCTCTGGACACCAAGTACAAGATACGCAGTATTTT.

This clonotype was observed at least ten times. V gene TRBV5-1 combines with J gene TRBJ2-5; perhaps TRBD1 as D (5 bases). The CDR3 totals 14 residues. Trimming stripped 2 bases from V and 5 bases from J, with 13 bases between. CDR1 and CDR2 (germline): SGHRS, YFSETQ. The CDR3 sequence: CASSLGRTRETQYF. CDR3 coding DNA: TGCGCCAGCAGCTTAGGGCGGACACGTGAGACCCAGTACTTC. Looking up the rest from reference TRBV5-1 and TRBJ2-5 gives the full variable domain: KAGVTQTPRYLIKTRGQQVTLSCSPISGHRSVSWYQQTPGQGLQFLFEYFSETQRNKGNFPGRFSGRQFSNSRSEMNVSTLELGDSALYLCASSLGRTRETQYFGPGTRLLVL.

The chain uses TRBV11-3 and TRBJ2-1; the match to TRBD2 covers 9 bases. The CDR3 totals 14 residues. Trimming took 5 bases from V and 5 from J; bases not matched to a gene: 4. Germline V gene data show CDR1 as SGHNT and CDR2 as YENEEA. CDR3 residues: CASSPAGGHNEQFF. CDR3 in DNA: TGTGCCAGCAGCCCAGCGGGGGGTCACAATGAGCAGTTCTTC. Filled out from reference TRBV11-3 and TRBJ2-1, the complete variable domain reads EAGVVQSPRYKIIEKKQPVAFWCNPISGHNTLYWYLQNLGQGPELLIRYENEEAVDDSQLPKDRFSAERLKGVDSTLKIQPAELGDSAVYLCASSPAGGHNEQFFGPGTRLTVL.

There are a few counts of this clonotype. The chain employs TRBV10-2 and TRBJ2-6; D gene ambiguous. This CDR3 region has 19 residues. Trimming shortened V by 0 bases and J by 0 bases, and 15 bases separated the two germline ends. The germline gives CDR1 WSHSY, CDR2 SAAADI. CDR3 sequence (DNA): TGCGCCAGCAGTGAGTCGACTCGGCAAGGCAGCTCTGGGGCCAACGTCCTGACTTTC. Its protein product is CASSESTRQGSSGANVLTF.

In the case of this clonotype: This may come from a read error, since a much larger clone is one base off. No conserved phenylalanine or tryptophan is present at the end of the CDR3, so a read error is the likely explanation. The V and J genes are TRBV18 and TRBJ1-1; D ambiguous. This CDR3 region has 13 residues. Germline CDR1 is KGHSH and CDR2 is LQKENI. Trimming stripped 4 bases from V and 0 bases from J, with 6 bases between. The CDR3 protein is CASSLNMNTEAFL. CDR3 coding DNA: TGTGCCAGCTCACTGAACATGAACACTGAAGCTTTCCTT.

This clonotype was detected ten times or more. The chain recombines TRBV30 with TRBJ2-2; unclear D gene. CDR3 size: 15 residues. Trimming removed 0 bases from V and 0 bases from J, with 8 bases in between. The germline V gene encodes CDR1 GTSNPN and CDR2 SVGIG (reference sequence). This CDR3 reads CAWSVTRPNTGELFF. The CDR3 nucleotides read TGTGCCTGGAGTGTAACCCGACCGAACACCGGGGAGCTGTTTTTT.